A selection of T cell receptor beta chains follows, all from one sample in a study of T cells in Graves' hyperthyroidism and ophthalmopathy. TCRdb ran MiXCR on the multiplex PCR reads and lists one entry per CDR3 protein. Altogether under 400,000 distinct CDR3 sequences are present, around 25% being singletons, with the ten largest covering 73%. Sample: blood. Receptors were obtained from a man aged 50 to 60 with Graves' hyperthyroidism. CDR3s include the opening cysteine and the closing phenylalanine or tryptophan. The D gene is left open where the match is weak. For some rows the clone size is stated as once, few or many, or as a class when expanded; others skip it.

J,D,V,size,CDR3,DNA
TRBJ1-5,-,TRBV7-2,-,CASSLVDQPQHF,TGTGCCAGCAGCTTAGTCGATCAGCCCCAGCATTTT
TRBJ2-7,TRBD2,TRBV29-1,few,CSVVLADKSSYEQYF,TGCAGCGTTGTACTAGCGGATAAGAGCTCCTACGAGCAGTACTTC
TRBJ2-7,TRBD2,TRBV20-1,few,CSAQLAGVGEQYF,TGCAGTGCCCAACTAGCGGGAGTTGGAGAGCAGTACTTC
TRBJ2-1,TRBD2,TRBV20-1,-,CSARNSGRTYNEQFF,TGCAGTGCTCGAAATAGCGGGAGAACCTACAATGAGCAGTTCTTC
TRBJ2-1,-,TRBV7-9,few,CASSLGGWEEQFF,TGTGCCAGCAGCTTGGGGGGTTGGGAAGAGCAGTTCTTC
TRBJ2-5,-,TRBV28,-,CAGRQNQETQYF,TGTGCCGGCAGGCAGAATCAAGAGACCCAGTACTTC
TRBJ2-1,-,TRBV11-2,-,CASSLGKLQLLFYNEQFF,TGTGCCAGCAGCTTAGGGAAGTTACAGTTACTTTTTTACAATGAGCAGTTCTTC
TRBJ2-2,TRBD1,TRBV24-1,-,CATSAALGTGTGELFF,TGTGCCACCAGTGCCGCCCTCGGGACAGGGACCGGGGAGCTGTTTTTT
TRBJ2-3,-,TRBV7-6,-,CASSLSNGGSTDTQYF,TGTGCCAGCAGCTTATCTAATGGGGGCAGCACAGATACGCAGTATTTT
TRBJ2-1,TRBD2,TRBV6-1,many,CASSHQRELSYNEQFF,TGTGCCAGCAGTCACCAGCGGGAGTTATCCTACAATGAGCAGTTCTTC
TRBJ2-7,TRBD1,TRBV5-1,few,CASSYGTGQDEQYF,TGCGCCAGCAGCTACGGGACAGGGCAGGACGAGCAGTACTTC
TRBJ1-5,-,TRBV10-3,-,CASGVGVGDQPQHF,TGTGCCTCCGGGGTAGGTGTGGGGGATCAGCCCCAGCATTTT
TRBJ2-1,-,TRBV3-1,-,CASSQISRGGYNEQFF,TGTGCCAGCAGCCAAATATCGAGGGGCGGCTACAATGAGCAGTTCTTC
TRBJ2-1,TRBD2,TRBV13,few,CASSSIGTSGSYNEQFF,TGTGCCAGCAGCTCAATAGGGACTAGCGGGTCCTACAATGAGCAGTTCTTC
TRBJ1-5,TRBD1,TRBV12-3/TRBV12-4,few,CASSLAGQGGSQPQHF,TGTGCCAGCAGTTTAGCGGGACAGGGCGGGAGTCAGCCCCAGCATTTT
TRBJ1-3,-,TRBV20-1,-,CSARSLMGPGNTIYF,TGCAGTGCTAGATCCCTCATGGGGCCAGGAAACACCATATATTTT
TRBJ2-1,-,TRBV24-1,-,CATSESPRHEQFF,TGTGCCACCAGTGAATCCCCTAGGCATGAGCAGTTCTTC
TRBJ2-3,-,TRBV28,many,CASSTRLADTQYF,TGTGCCAGCAGTACCCGACTAGCAGATACGCAGTATTTT
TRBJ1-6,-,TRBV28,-,CASNNGGEFSPLHF,TGTGCCAGCAATAACGGGGGAGAGTTTTCACCCCTCCACTTT
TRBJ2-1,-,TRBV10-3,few,CAISGLRNEQFF,TGTGCCATCAGTGGTTTGCGAAATGAGCAGTTCTTC
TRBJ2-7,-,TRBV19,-,CASSPRQGLSSYEQYF,TGTGCCAGTAGTCCGAGGCAGGGCCTGAGCTCCTACGAGCAGTACTTC
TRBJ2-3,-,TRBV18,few,CASSPGFGADTQYF,TGTGCCAGCTCACCAGGGTTTGGTGCAGATACGCAGTATTTT
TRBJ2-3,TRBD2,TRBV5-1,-,CASSAPAGASTDTQYF,TGCGCCAGCAGCGCACCGGCGGGAGCTAGCACAGATACGCAGTATTTT
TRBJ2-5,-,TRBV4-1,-,CASSQERLASETQYF,TGCGCCAGCAGCCAAGAGAGGCTAGCGAGCGAGACCCAGTACTTC
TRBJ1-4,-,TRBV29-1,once,CSVEVRANEKLFF,TGCAGCGTTGAAGTCAGGGCTAATGAAAAACTGTTTTTT
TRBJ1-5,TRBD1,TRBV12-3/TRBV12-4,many,CASSSDRGLPQPQHF,TGTGCCAGCAGTTCCGACAGGGGGCTTCCTCAGCCCCAGCATTTT
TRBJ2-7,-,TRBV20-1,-,CSASTRYSYEQYF,TGCAGTGCTAGTACAAGGTACTCCTACGAGCAGTACTTC
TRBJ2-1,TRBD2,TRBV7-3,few,CASSQGLAGALSYNEQFF,TGCGCCAGCAGCCAGGGACTAGCGGGAGCCCTGTCCTACAATGAGCAGTTCTTC
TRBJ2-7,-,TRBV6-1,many,CASSPTIESYEQYF,TGTGCCAGCAGTCCTACTATCGAATCCTACGAGCAGTACTTC
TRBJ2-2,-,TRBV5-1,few,CASSLAGGSTGELFF,TGCGCCAGCAGCTTGGCCGGAGGCTCCACCGGGGAGCTGTTTTTT
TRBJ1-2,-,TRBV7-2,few,CASSLARAIYGYTF,TGTGCCAGCAGCTTAGCGCGGGCGATCTATGGCTACACCTTC
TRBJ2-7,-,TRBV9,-,CASRPTGPPYEQYF,TGTGCCAGCAGACCTACAGGGCCCCCCTACGAGCAGTACTTC
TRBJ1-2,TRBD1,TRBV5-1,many,CASSLMGQGDNYGYTF,TGCGCCAGCAGCTTAATGGGACAGGGGGATAACTATGGCTACACCTTC
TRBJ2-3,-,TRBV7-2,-,CASSLFSGLVSDTQYF,TGTGCCAGCAGCTTATTCTCTGGGCTAGTCTCAGATACGCAGTATTTT
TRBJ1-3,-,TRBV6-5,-,CASSYSPHPGSRGGNTIYF,TGTGCCAGCAGTTACTCGCCACACCCGGGATCTAGGGGCGGAAACACCATATATTTT
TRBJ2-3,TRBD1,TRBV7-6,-,CASSRRPTGGIDTQYF,TGTGCCAGCAGCCGGAGGCCGACAGGGGGCATCGATACGCAGTATTTT